The rows below give T cell receptor beta chains drawn from one sample of a study of T cells in Graves' hyperthyroidism and ophthalmopathy. TCRdb reprocessed the multiplex PCR reads via MiXCR and lists one record per CDR3 protein. Here the sample spans about 50,000 distinct CDR3 sequences, less than 50% being singletons. Sequenced material: blood. All receptors come from a woman aged 25 to 39 with Graves' ophthalmopathy. Each CDR3 is given without its conserved first and last residue.

v_call cdr3_aa
TRBV7-7 ASSPEGGEVETQY
TRBV14 ASSPYTLT
TRBV7-9 ASSLALGRAGEETQY
TRBV2 ASLPETYGYT
TRBV7-2 ASSLSGWDTGELF
TRBV20-1 SARDGAGGNYEQY
TRBV4-1 ASSQRYADNEQF
TRBV12-3/TRBV12-4 ASRSWGGTDTQY
TRBV2 ASRTGTGGEQY
TRBV7-6 ASSLVAGAGYGYT
TRBV3-1 ASSRQGVDTIY
TRBV20-1 SALTGTENEKLF
TRBV24-1 ATTSAGVIGYT
TRBV6-1 ASSEIWVAEKLF
TRBV3-1 ASSLLRKNSGANVLT
TRBV29-1 SVEGSGLAGNEQF
TRBV11-1 ASSLGGARNEQF
TRBV7-9 ASSPGQAGQPQH
TRBV19 ASSIYNQNIQY
TRBV15 ATSPRGDTEAF
TRBV7-2 ASSLGGGTQY
TRBV24-1 ATSPFRLAANTGELF
TRBV3-1 ASSPRSQGGRDEQF
TRBV18 ASSGGRGVRTEAF
TRBV7-2 ASSLSGGRGGDTQY
TRBV2 ASSWRDRARNQPQH
TRBV4-2 ASSQEVTNQPQH
TRBV5-1 ASSLPTGGTNT
TRBV6-5 ASSNWDRANVLT
TRBV10-3 AISEGGTGNTIY
TRBV28 ASREEVSYNEQF
TRBV7-2 ASSLQGGIHGTQY
TRBV5-4 ASSSARTLNEKLF
TRBV7-9 ASGNSGGSLRNEQF
TRBV20-1 CATSGRTPYNEQV
TRBV7-3 ASSLAGVETEAF
TRBV12-3/TRBV12-4 ASSAGNQETQY
TRBV28 ASTRLIDVGGPYEQY
TRBV12-3/TRBV12-4 ASSSRDHNEQF
TRBV2 ASNRDRNEKLF
TRBV9 ASSVAPVTDTQY
TRBV9 ASSVGASGGVETQY
TRBV24-1 ATGNQPQH
TRBV7-9 ASSGDRGHHGEQF